The 31 T cell receptor beta chains listed next were all sequenced from one sample in a study of blood T cells in healthy people across ages. Next came a second PCR, run for about 6 to 11 cycles, which used a sample-barcoded 5' primer along with a J-beta primer mix. TCRdb independently ran MiXCR on the 5' RACE reads; one entry per CDR3 protein. The sample has about 640,000 distinct CDR3 sequences; 58% are singletons. Material: blood. The source of these receptors is a man aged 55 to 70 in good health.

The chain uses TRBV20-1 and TRBJ2-3, with D hard to call. The length of the CDR3 is 10 residues. Between the trimmed V and J ends, which lost 0 bases and 5 bases, there was a span of 0 bases. In germline, CDR1 is DFQATT, CDR2 SNEGSKA (reference sequence). CDR3 region: CSAREDTQYF. CDR3 sequence (DNA): TGCAGTGCTAGAGAAGATACGCAGTATTTT.

The CDR3 sequence: CASSSGLAAFQETQYF. CDR3 DNA sequence: TGTGCCAGCAGCTCGGGACTAGCGGCGTTCCAAGAGACCCAGTACTTC. The chain uses TRBV7-2 and TRBJ2-5; TRBD2 matches at 11 bases. V dropped 4 bases and J dropped 1; count of bases not matched to a gene: 5. Per germline, CDR1 SGHTA and CDR2 FQGNSA. CDR3 length: 16 residues.

This clonotype was seen only once. The rearrangement links TRBV4-2 to TRBJ2-3; 8 bases match TRBD2. The V gene end was trimmed by 3 bases and the J gene end by 0 bases; junction bases not matched to a gene: 14. The CDR3 loop spans 19 amino acids. The germline gives CDR1 LGHNA, CDR2 YNFKEQ. CDR3 bases: TGTGCCAGCAGCCAGGGCCTGAAGATAGCGGGGACAAGCACAGATACGCAGTATTTT. It is translated as CASSQGLKIAGTSTDTQYF.

The chain uses TRBV2 and TRBJ2-3; 7 bases align to TRBD2. J gave up 4 bases and V 10 bases, and 5 bases lay outside the gene matches. The CDR3 is made up of 12 amino acids. CDR1 SNHLY and CDR2 FYNNEI come from the germline V gene. The CDR3 DNA sequence: TGTGCCACCAGGGAGGGATCAGATACGCAGTATTTT. It yields the protein CATREGSDTQYF.

CDR3 nucleotides: TGTGCCAGCAGCCAAGATAGGGCTGGCAGGTTGGCCAACGTCCTGACTTTC. Residues: CASSQDRAGRLANVLTF. V and J are TRBV3-1 and TRBJ2-6; the D is unclear. Between the trimmed V and J ends, which lost 0 bases and 6 bases, there was a span of 15 bases. The CDR3 is made up of 17 amino acids. The germline gives CDR1 LGHDT, CDR2 YNNKEL (reference sequence).

The gene calls are TRBV20-1 and TRBJ2-7; tentatively, D is TRBD1 or TRBD2 (5 bases each). This CDR3 comprises 15 residues. In germline, CDR1 is DFQATT, CDR2 SNEGSKA (reference sequence). Trimming removed 0 bases at V and 9 bases at J, with 21 bases between. The CDR3 DNA follows: TGCAGTGCTAGAGATCAGGGCCGGGGCGCTGAGGCGCAGTACTTC. Its translation: CSARDQGRGAEAQYF.

This clonotype came up a few times. V gene TRBV18 combines with J gene TRBJ1-4; D call uncertain. This CDR3 region has 14 residues. Trimming cost V 10 bases and J 11 bases, with 23 bases left between them. From germline, CDR1 is KGHSH and CDR2 LQKENI. CDR3 in amino acids: CATLEGSPKGKLFF. The CDR3 DNA reads as TGTGCCACCCTCGAAGGATCACCCAAGGGTAAACTGTTTTTT.

The rearrangement links TRBV27 to TRBJ2-7, with D perhaps being TRBD1 or TRBD2 (5 bases each). CDR1 is MNHEY and CDR2 is SMNVEV in the germline V gene (reference sequence). V was clipped by 8 bases and J by 3 bases, with 17 bases between them. This CDR3 contains 14 residues. As DNA, the CDR3 is TGTGCCAGCCGCAGTGGGGGTCTAGGCTACGAGCAGTACTTC. Encoded protein: CASRSGGLGYEQYF.

CDR3 protein: CASSSTENNEKLFF. CDR3 nucleotide sequence: TGTGCCAGCAGTTCGACAGAGAATAATGAAAAACTGTTTTTT. This chain joins TRBV27 and TRBJ1-4; D may be TRBD1 (5 bases). The CDR3 has 14 residues. V lost 4 bases, J lost 4 bases, and 10 bases lay in between. Germline CDR1 and CDR2: MNHEY and SMNVEV (reference sequence).

The chain combines TRBV4-1 with TRBJ2-1; the match to TRBD2 covers 8 bases. This CDR3 has 18 amino acids. Germline assignment: CDR1 MGHRA and CDR2 YSYEKL. V lost 4 bases, J lost 0 bases, and 11 bases stayed unmatched. In DNA, the CDR3 is TGCGCCAGCAGCCCCCGGGATAGCGGGACCCCCTCCTACAATGAGCAGTTCTTC. This codes for CASSPRDSGTPSYNEQFF.

The chain recombines TRBV2 with TRBJ1-2; perhaps TRBD1 as D (6 bases). Per the germline V gene, CDR1 is SNHLY and CDR2 is FYNNEI. Trimming left V 2 bases short and J 8 bases short, with 18 bases between. CDR3 length: 15 residues. The CDR3 protein is CASSERGQPKTGYTF. The CDR3 coding sequence is TGTGCCAGCAGTGAACGTGGACAGCCAAAAACGGGCTACACCTTC.

The V gene is TRBV9, the J gene TRBJ2-1; no firm D call. Germline V gene sequence: CDR1 SGDLS, CDR2 YYNGEE. The CDR3 length is 14 residues. The germline V and J ends were trimmed by 2 bases and 9 bases, with 15 bases remaining between them. In DNA, the CDR3 is TGTGCCAGCAGCGTCGAATACCGCCACGGTGAGCAGTTCTTC. Amino acids: CASSVEYRHGEQFF.

This sequence joins TRBV29-1 and TRBJ2-5; 7 bases are a match to TRBD1. Trimming at V came to 5 bases and at J to 1 base, leaving 1 base not matched to a gene. This CDR3 is built from 12 residues. Germline V gene data show CDR1 as SQVTM and CDR2 as ANQGSEA. The CDR3 spells CSVYRGQETQYF. The CDR3 bases are TGCAGCGTTTACAGGGGCCAAGAGACCCAGTACTTC.

The CDR3 DNA sequence: TGTGCCAGCAGTTACTCGATGAGGGCCGAGCAGTACTTC. Translation: CASSYSMRAEQYF. The chain is built from TRBV6-2 or TRBV6-3 and TRBJ2-5; possible D gene TRBD2, 5 bases. The end of the DNA fits TRBJ2-7 better, so the J call may be wrong. CDR1 is MNHEY, CDR2 SVGEGT, per germline. The CDR3 totals 13 residues.

This clonotype was observed a handful of times. The V gene is TRBV7-9, the J gene TRBJ2-2; 10 bases match TRBD1. Germline V gene sequence: CDR1 SEHNR, CDR2 FQNEAQ (reference sequence). Losses at the gene ends were 2 bases for V and 1 base for J; bases not matched to a gene: 7. There are 18 residues in the CDR3. The CDR3 loop is CASSLRDRGIVNTGELFF. As DNA, the CDR3 is TGTGCCAGCAGCTTACGGGACAGGGGTATCGTGAACACCGGGGAGCTGTTTTTT.

This sequence joins TRBV7-8 and TRBJ2-5; 9 nucleotides align to TRBD2. TRBJ2-7 matches the DNA end more closely, so the J call is doubtful. Germline loops: CDR1 SGHVS, CDR2 FQNEAQ. The CDR3 has 16 residues. The CDR3 is CASSLASGGAPNEQYF. The CDR3 bases are TGTGCCAGCAGCTTAGCTAGCGGGGGCGCCCCCAACGAGCAGTACTTC.

The CDR3 region is CSASLGAGDNEQFF. CDR3 DNA: TGCAGTGCTAGTCTTGGGGCAGGGGACAATGAGCAGTTCTTC. The chain carries TRBV20-1 and TRBJ2-1; D is possibly TRBD1 (6 bases). V was shortened by 3 bases and J by 5 bases, with 14 bases between the two germline ends. Germline CDR1 reads DFQATT; CDR2 reads SNEGSKA (reference sequence). The CDR3 loop spans 14 amino acids.

The genes are TRBV20-1 and TRBJ2-5, with 7 bases fitting TRBD2. With 6 bases clipped from V and 1 base from J, the junction kept 8 bases outside the gene matches. CDR1 is DFQATT and CDR2 is SNEGSKA in the germline V gene (reference sequence). The CDR3 is made up of 14 amino acids. The CDR3 DNA reads as TGCAGTGCCCCGCCTTGGGGGGGCCAAGAGACCCAGTACTTC. Protein sequence: CSAPPWGGQETQYF.

At least ten counts were recorded for this clonotype. J is TRBJ1-2 and V is TRBV4-1; TRBD1 matches 7 bases. V shed 7 bases and J 0 bases; nucleotides not matched to a gene: 11. Looked up from germline, CDR1 is MGHRA and CDR2 is YSYEKL. This CDR3 region has 16 residues. The CDR3 sequence is CASTPEDRRTNYGYTF. The CDR3 DNA reads as TGCGCCAGCACACCGGAGGACAGGAGAACTAACTATGGCTACACCTTC.

The V and J genes are TRBV29-1 and TRBJ2-5; maybe TRBD2 (6 bases). The CDR3 contains 13 residues. The V gene lost 6 bases and the J gene lost 4 bases, with 15 bases spanning the gap. The germline CDR1 and CDR2 sequences are SQVTM and ANQGSEA. CDR3 in amino acids: CSVRLQGGETQYF. The CDR3 bases are TGCAGCGTCCGCCTGCAGGGAGGAGAGACCCAGTACTTC.

This clonotype has at least ten counts. V and J are TRBV5-1 and TRBJ2-3; 8 nucleotides match TRBD1. After removal of 4 bases from V and 5 bases from J, the junction contained 6 bases not matched to a gene. Germline V gene sequence: CDR1 SGHRS, CDR2 YFSETQ. The length of the CDR3 is 14 residues. The CDR3 region is CASSPDREGDTQYF. As DNA, the CDR3 is TGCGCCAGCAGCCCGGACAGGGAAGGAGATACGCAGTATTTT.

The chain combines TRBV6-6 with TRBJ2-4; D is ambiguous. Trimming cost V 6 bases and J 0 bases, with 9 bases left between them. CDR1 MNHNY and CDR2 SVGAGI come from the germline V gene (reference sequence). This CDR3 has 14 residues. The DNA for the CDR3 is TGTGCCAGCAGCTATAGTGGAGCCAAAAACATTCAGTACTTC. Its protein product is CASSYSGAKNIQYF.

The V call is TRBV6-5, the J call TRBJ2-5; weak D call: TRBD1 (7 bases). The CDR3 has 16 residues. The ends were cut back, 2 bases at V and 1 base at J, with 14 bases in the middle. Looked up from germline, CDR1 is MNHEY and CDR2 is SVGAGI. CDR3 DNA: TGTGCCAGCAGTTACCAGGGGGGAGGTATCCAAGAGACCCAGTACTTC. Its protein product is CASSYQGGGIQETQYF.

This chain joins TRBV6-6 and TRBJ2-7; no reliable D call. Trimming took off 1 base at V and 3 bases at J, with 10 bases between the two ends. The V gene's germline CDR1 is MNHNY and CDR2 SVGAGI (reference sequence). The CDR3 spans 14 residues. The CDR3 DNA is TGTGCCAGCAGTTACTTACAGACAAGCTACGAGCAGTACTTC. Protein product: CASSYLQTSYEQYF.

The chain joins TRBV5-1 to TRBJ2-6; D might be TRBD2 (6 bases). The CDR3 length is 16 residues. V shed 0 bases and J shed 4 bases, with 11 bases lying between them. Per germline, CDR1 SGHRS and CDR2 YFSETQ. CDR3 residues: CASSLAGGGGANVLTF. As DNA, the CDR3 is TGCGCCAGCAGCTTGGCCGGGGGTGGAGGGGCCAACGTCCTGACTTTC.

This sequence joins TRBV27 and TRBJ2-5; the match to TRBD2 covers 15 bases. The germline V gene has CDR1 MNHEY and CDR2 SMNVEV (reference sequence). The V and J ends lost 0 bases and 5 bases, in that order; junction bases with no gene match: 7. The CDR3 has 18 residues. The CDR3 nucleotides are TGTGCCAGCAGTTTATCCCGGACTAGCGGGGGGGCAGGCGAGACCCAGTACTTC. Its protein product is CASSLSRTSGGAGETQYF.

This clonotype showed up many times. The CDR3 DNA follows: TGCAGCGTTGAGGGCAGTTACAATGAGCAGTTCTTC. Its protein product is CSVEGSYNEQFF. The chain joins TRBV29-1 to TRBJ2-1; unclear D gene. This CDR3 is 12 amino acids long. CDR1 is SQVTM and CDR2 is ANQGSEA in the germline V gene. Trimming removed 3 bases at V and 4 bases at J, with 7 bases between.

This clonotype came up a few times. V usage is TRBV12-3 or TRBV12-4 and J usage is TRBJ2-6; no definite D call. This CDR3 contains 17 residues. V lost 6 bases, J lost 0 bases, and 15 bases lay in between. In DNA form, the CDR3 reads TGTGCCAGCAGACCTCTCTTACAGATCTCTGGGGCCAACGTCCTGACTTTC. It is translated as CASRPLLQISGANVLTF.

This clonotype came up a few times. The chain combines TRBV29-1 with TRBJ2-7, with TRBD2 as a possible D gene (6 bases). The length of the CDR3 is 12 residues. Trimming took off 4 bases at V and 4 bases at J, with 11 bases between the two ends. In germline, CDR1 is SQVTM, CDR2 ANQGSEA. The CDR3 sequence is CSVVAGFYEQYF. The DNA of the CDR3 is TGCAGCGTTGTCGCGGGGTTTTACGAGCAGTACTTC.

This chain links TRBV7-9 with TRBJ2-1, with 9 bases fitting TRBD2. This CDR3 contains 16 residues. With 7 bases clipped from V and 8 bases from J, the junction kept 15 bases outside the gene matches. Germline V gene sequence: CDR1 SEHNR, CDR2 FQNEAQ (reference sequence). CDR3 bases: TGTGCCAGCAACAAGATAGCGGGGGCGGGCGGTGATGAGCAGTTCTTC. Its translation is CASNKIAGAGGDEQFF.

The rearrangement links TRBV12-3 or TRBV12-4 to TRBJ1-2; 9 bases are a match to TRBD1. The CDR3 is made up of 15 amino acids. The V and J ends lost 6 bases and 4 bases, in that order; junction bases with no gene match: 9. CDR3 DNA sequence: TGTGCCAGCAGAAACCGGGACAGGGAGTTCTATGGCTACACCTTC. Protein: CASRNRDREFYGYTF.